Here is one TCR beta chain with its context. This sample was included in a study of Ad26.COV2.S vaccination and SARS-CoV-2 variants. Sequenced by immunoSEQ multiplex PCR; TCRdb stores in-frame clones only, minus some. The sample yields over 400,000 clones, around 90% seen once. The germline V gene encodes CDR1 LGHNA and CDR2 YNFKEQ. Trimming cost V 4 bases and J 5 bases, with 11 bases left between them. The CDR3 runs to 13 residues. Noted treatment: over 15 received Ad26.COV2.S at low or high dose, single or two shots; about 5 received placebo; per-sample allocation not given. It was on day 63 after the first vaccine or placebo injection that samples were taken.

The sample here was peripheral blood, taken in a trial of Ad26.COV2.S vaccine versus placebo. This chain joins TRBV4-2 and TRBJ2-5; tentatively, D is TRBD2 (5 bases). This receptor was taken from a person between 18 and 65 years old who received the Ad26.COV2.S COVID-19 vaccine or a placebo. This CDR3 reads CASSLGLGETQYF. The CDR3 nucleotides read TGTGCCAGCAGCCTAGGACTGGGGGAGACCCAGTACTTC.